The 30 T cell receptor beta chains given below trace back to one sample, sequenced in a study of blood T cell repertoires in COVID-19. Repertoires were generated with immunoSEQ multiplex PCR, while TCRdb's copy carries only in-frame clones and drops some. The sample carries roughly 400,000 clones, around 87% recorded once. Sequencing input: peripheral blood. The source is a woman in her sixties or seventies with COVID-19, enrolled during active disease.

This chain links TRBV19 with TRBJ1-5; 8 bases line up with TRBD1. There are 15 residues in the CDR3. CDR1 is LNHDA, CDR2 SQIVND, per germline (reference sequence). V lost 1 base, J lost 6 bases, and 5 bases stayed unmatched. The CDR3 DNA follows: TGTGCCAGTAGTATAGGAGCAGGGGGCTTTCAGCCCCAGCATTTT. It is translated as CASSIGAGGFQPQHF. Based on the CDR3 plus reference TRBV19 and TRBJ1-5, the full variable domain is DGGITQSPKYLFRKEGQNVTLSCEQNLNHDAMYWYRQDPGQGLRLIYYSQIVNDFQKGDIAEGYSVSREKKESFPLTVTSAQKNPTAFYLCASSIGAGGFQPQHFGDGTRLSIL.

V gene TRBV3-1 (or the pseudogene TRBV3-2) combines with J gene TRBJ2-5, with 10 positions matching TRBD2. V gave up 0 bases and J gave up 5 bases; unmatched junction bases: 12. Germline CDR1 reads LGHDT; CDR2 reads YNNKEL (reference sequence). This CDR3 is built from 18 residues. In nucleotides, the CDR3 is TGTGCCAGCAGCCAAGAATGGGGGCTAGCGGGGGCCGGGGAGACCCAGTACTTC. Encoded protein: CASSQEWGLAGAGETQYF.

This clone appeared a few times. The chain couples TRBV5-6 to TRBJ1-1, with 7 bases matching TRBD1. CDR1 and CDR2 from the germline V gene are SGHDT and YYEEEE. The ends lost 1 base at V and 10 bases at J; junction bases unmatched: 4. The CDR3 contains 12 residues. The CDR3 protein is CASSLTGVRAFF. Written as DNA, the CDR3 is TGTGCCAGCAGCTTGACAGGGGTCCGAGCTTTCTTT.

This chain links TRBV15 with TRBJ2-7; TRBD2 matches 9 bases. V trimming: 5 bases; J trimming: 2 bases; junction bases outside the gene matches: 10. The CDR3 is made up of 16 amino acids. Per germline, CDR1 LNHNV and CDR2 YYDKDF (reference sequence). CDR3 sequence: CATSSRGGVGAYEQYF. The CDR3 nucleotides are TGTGCCACCAGCTCTCGCGGGGGGGTAGGGGCCTACGAGCAGTACTTC.

J is TRBJ2-3 and V is TRBV6-9, with D perhaps TRBD2 (6 bases). Germline V lookup: CDR1 MNHGY, CDR2 SVAAGI. CDR3 length: 12 residues. Between the trimmed V and J ends, which lost 8 bases and 4 bases, there was a span of 10 bases. CDR3 sequence (DNA): TGTGCCAGCGCGGGGCCTCCAGATACGCAGTATTTT. Translating gives CASAGPPDTQYF.

CDR3 coding DNA: TGTGCCAGCAGCGCGACGGGGGGGCTCGAGACCCAGTACTTC. Its protein product is CASSATGGLETQYF. The chain recombines TRBV9 with TRBJ2-5, with 8 bases lining up with TRBD2. Germline V gene data show CDR1 as SGDLS and CDR2 as YYNGEE. J gave up 5 bases and V 3 bases, and 6 bases lay outside the gene matches. CDR3 length equals 14 residues.

The rearrangement uses TRBV19 and TRBJ1-5; 9 positions agree with TRBD1. Per the germline V gene, CDR1 is LNHDA and CDR2 is SQIVND (reference sequence). The J segment lost 6 bases and the V segment lost 5 bases, leaving 8 bases of the junction unmatched. The CDR3 length is 15 residues. The CDR3 loop is CASSVPTGGGQPQHF. The CDR3 DNA is TGTGCCAGTAGTGTCCCGACAGGGGGAGGTCAGCCCCAGCATTTT.

J is TRBJ2-2 and V is TRBV11-2; D gene uncertain. The V and J ends lost 3 bases and 2 bases respectively, with 7 bases between them. The CDR3 runs 14 residues. In germline, CDR1 is SGHAT, CDR2 FQNNGV. This CDR3 reads CASSFVRNTGELFF. In DNA, the CDR3 is TGTGCCAGCAGCTTTGTCAGAAACACCGGGGAGCTGTTTTTT.

This chain joins TRBV7-6 and TRBJ2-3, with 9 nucleotides matching TRBD2. Germline trimming cut 4 bases from V and 2 bases from J; bases unmatched to any gene: 10. The germline CDR1 and CDR2 sequences are SGHVS and FNYEAQ. CDR3 size: 17 residues. The CDR3 bases are TGTGCCAGCAGCTCATTGGGGGTAGCGGGGGACACAGATACGCAGTATTTT. As protein: CASSSLGVAGDTDTQYF.

In its sample, this clone was seen once. The rearrangement joins TRBV5-6 to TRBJ1-1; no definite D call. Germline CDR1 reads SGHDT; CDR2 reads YYEEEE. The CDR3 length is 11 residues. Deletions cut 5 bases from V and 7 bases from J, with 9 bases between. In DNA form, the CDR3 reads TGTGCCAGCAGATCCGAGGATGAAGCTTTCTTT. This sequence encodes CASRSEDEAFF.

The chain carries TRBV7-3 and TRBJ2-1; 15 bases map to TRBD2. The CDR3 contains 20 residues. V gave up 5 bases and J gave up 7 bases; unmatched junction bases: 18. Germline V CDR1 and CDR2: SGHTA, FQGTGA. CDR3 DNA: TGTGCCAGCAGCCTAGGGGCCGGACTAGCGGGGGGGCCGTGGAGAAATGAGCAGTTCTTC. This encodes CASSLGAGLAGGPWRNEQFF.

The genes are TRBV21-1 and TRBJ2-5; the table's D call, TRBD2, has no DNA check behind it. TRBV21-1 is a pseudogene. The CDR3 contains 16 residues. Here the CDR3 reads CASSKVVAGGRETQYF. For the CDR3, the DNA is TGTGCCAGCAGCAAAGTCGTAGCGGGGGGTCGGGAGACCCAGTACTTC.

V is TRBV18 and J is TRBJ2-6, with 10 bases fitting TRBD1. CDR1 KGHSH and CDR2 LQKENI come from the germline V gene. The CDR3 has 19 amino acids. V lost 4 bases to trimming and J lost 0 bases; unmatched junction nucleotides: 9. The CDR3 is CASSHRDRGISSGANVLTF. The CDR3 DNA reads TGTGCCAGCTCACACAGGGACAGGGGAATCAGCTCTGGGGCCAACGTCCTGACTTTC. The complete variable domain, with remaining parts taken from reference TRBV18 and TRBJ2-6, reads NAGVMQNPRHLVRRRGQEARLRCSPMKGHSHVYWYRQLPEEGLKFMVYLQKENIIDESGMPKERFSAEFPKEGPSILRIQQVVRGDSAAYFCASSHRDRGISSGANVLTFGAGSRLTVL.

CDR3 loop: CASSSLGGGWYEQYF. Here the CDR3 DNA reads TGTGCCAGTAGTTCACTAGGCGGGGGGTGGTACGAGCAGTACTTC. The gene calls are TRBV19 and TRBJ2-7; 8 nucleotides agree with TRBD2. After removal of 5 bases from V and 4 bases from J, the junction contained 10 bases not matched to a gene. This CDR3 is 15 amino acids long. Per germline, CDR1 LNHDA and CDR2 SQIVND (reference sequence).

The V and J genes are TRBV21-1 and TRBJ2-5; the table's D call TRBD2 went unverified against the DNA. TRBV21-1 is a pseudogene segment. The CDR3 has 14 residues. The CDR3 DNA sequence: TGTGCCGGCGAGACTAGCGGGGGGCAGGAGACCCAGTACTTC. This gives the protein CAGETSGGQETQYF.

The chain links TRBV5-1 to TRBJ1-3; a possible D gene is TRBD1 (6 bases). This CDR3 comprises 16 residues. Germline CDR1 SGHRS, CDR2 YFSETQ. With 1 base removed from V and 0 bases from J, the gap between germline ends came to 11 bases. CDR3 sequence (DNA): TGCGCCAGCAGCTTGTCTGACAGGTCCTCTGGAAACACCATATATTTT. It specifies CASSLSDRSSGNTIYF.

CDR3 DNA: TGTGCCAGCAGCCGTACCCAGGGGACCTATGGCTACACCTTC. Translation: CASSRTQGTYGYTF. The rearrangement links TRBV7-8 to TRBJ1-2, with a possible D match to TRBD1 (6 bases). CDR3 size: 14 residues. In germline, CDR1 is SGHVS, CDR2 FQNEAQ. Trimming left V 5 bases short and J 4 bases short, with 14 bases between.

This clone was picked up one time. The J gene is TRBJ1-2, the V gene TRBV6-5, with a tentative D call TRBD1 (6 bases). CDR1 MNHEY and CDR2 SVGAGI come from the germline V gene. V lost 7 bases and J lost 4, with 16 bases in between. The CDR3 contains 14 residues. In DNA, the CDR3 is TGTGCCAGCACATTACAGGGCTTTGGCTATGGCTACACCTTC. Its translation is CASTLQGFGYGYTF.

The genes are TRBV30 and TRBJ1-2, with D tentatively TRBD1 (6 bases). Germline values: CDR1 GTSNPN, CDR2 SVGIG (reference sequence). The CDR3 contains 17 residues. Trimming stripped 0 bases from V and 8 bases from J, with 25 bases between. This chain's CDR3 is CAWSVYSRQVRIRGYTF. The DNA of the CDR3 is TGTGCCTGGAGTGTATACTCCCGACAGGTTCGAATCAGGGGCTACACCTTC.

J is TRBJ2-3 and V is TRBV2; 9 bases line up with TRBD1. The CDR3 covers 15 residues. CDR1 and CDR2 from the germline V gene are SNHLY and FYNNEI. The V and J ends lost 4 bases and 3 bases, in that order; junction bases with no gene match: 5. The chain's CDR3 is CASSAGTGKTDTQYF. CDR3 sequence (DNA): TGTGCCAGCAGTGCTGGGACAGGGAAGACAGATACGCAGTATTTT.

The CDR3 is CASSPPRGSTGELFF. In nucleotides, the CDR3 is TGTGCCAGCTCACCACCCAGGGGATCCACCGGGGAGCTGTTTTTT. The chain employs TRBV18 and TRBJ2-2; tentative D call: TRBD1 (6 bases). The CDR3 has 15 amino acids. CDR1 and CDR2 (germline): KGHSH, LQKENI. V gave up 0 bases and J gave up 4 bases, with 9 bases separating them.

The chain combines TRBV5-8 with TRBJ1-2; D is uncertain. From germline, CDR1 is SGHTS and CDR2 YDEGEE. The V end lost 4 bases, the J end lost 8 bases, and 21 bases lay between the germline ends. The CDR3 length is 15 residues. The CDR3 DNA reads as TGTGCCAGCAGCCAGAGGAGAGAACTGTATGAGGGCTACACCTTC. Its protein is CASSQRRELYEGYTF.

The CDR3 loop reads CAISEFRGTNEKLFF. CDR3 DNA sequence: TGTGCCATCAGTGAGTTCAGGGGCACTAATGAAAAACTGTTTTTT. The chain recombines TRBV10-3 with TRBJ1-4; D is possibly TRBD1 (6 bases). Germline assignment: CDR1 ENHRY and CDR2 SYGVKD. The CDR3 consists of 15 residues. Between the trimmed V and J ends, which lost 1 base and 2 bases, there was a span of 8 bases.

A note on this clone: Additional DNA sequences in this sample encode the identical CDR3. The chain joins TRBV5-1 to TRBJ2-5; 9 nucleotides agree with TRBD2. Losses at the gene ends were 0 bases for V and 2 bases for J; bases not matched to a gene: 5. The germline V gene has CDR1 SGHRS and CDR2 YFSETQ. The CDR3 contains 16 residues. CDR3 loop: CASSLGAAGGQETQYF. CDR3 coding DNA: TGCGCCAGCAGCTTGGGTGCTGCGGGGGGGCAAGAGACCCAGTACTTC.

In DNA, the CDR3 is TGTGCCAGCTCGCTAGCGGGGGGCCACAACACCGGGGAGCTGTTTTTT. Encoded protein: CASSLAGGHNTGELFF. The rearrangement uses TRBV18 and TRBJ2-2, with TRBD2 matching over 11 bases. This CDR3 is 16 amino acids long. Trimming at V came to 6 bases and at J to 2 bases, leaving 5 bases not matched to a gene. Germline V gene lookup returns CDR1 KGHSH and CDR2 LQKENI.

The chain is built from TRBV4-2 and TRBJ1-2; D is unclear. This CDR3 has 13 residues. CDR1 and CDR2 (germline): LGHNA, YNFKEQ. Deletions cut 2 bases from V and 0 bases from J, with 4 bases between. The CDR3 loop reads CASSQTANYGYTF. The CDR3 nucleotides are TGTGCCAGCAGCCAAACAGCTAACTATGGCTACACCTTC.

The chain has TRBV2 and TRBJ1-1, with D tentatively TRBD1 (5 bases). Trimming pared 8 bases from V and 4 bases from J, leaving 20 bases between. This CDR3 contains 15 residues. CDR1 and CDR2 (germline): SNHLY, FYNNEI. CDR3 region: CASFRRQGTGTEAFF. The DNA for the CDR3 is TGTGCCAGCTTCCGTCGGCAGGGCACGGGCACTGAAGCTTTCTTT.

The gene calls are TRBV19 and TRBJ1-1; D is possibly TRBD1 (6 bases). The germline V gene has CDR1 LNHDA and CDR2 SQIVND (reference sequence). This CDR3 has 14 residues. The V end lost 4 bases, the J end lost 4 bases, and 13 bases lay between the germline ends. The CDR3 nucleotides read TGTGCCAGTAGTACACAGGGTGAGGGCACTGAAGCTTTCTTT. This gives the protein CASSTQGEGTEAFF. The full variable domain, completed using reference TRBV19 and TRBJ1-1, is DGGITQSPKYLFRKEGQNVTLSCEQNLNHDAMYWYRQDPGQGLRLIYYSQIVNDFQKGDIAEGYSVSREKKESFPLTVTSAQKNPTAFYLCASSTQGEGTEAFFGQGTRLTVV.

The V and J genes are TRBV6-5 and TRBJ1-1, with a weak D call TRBD1 (6 bases). The germline V gene has CDR1 MNHEY and CDR2 SVGAGI. This CDR3 comprises 15 residues. V shed 4 bases and J shed 4 bases, with 16 bases lying between them. The CDR3 DNA reads as TGTGCCAGCAGTTCTAACCCGGGACACCGCACTGAAGCTTTCTTT. Translation gives CASSSNPGHRTEAFF.

This chain joins TRBV11-2 and TRBJ2-3, with a tentative D call TRBD1 (6 bases). From germline, CDR1 is SGHAT and CDR2 FQNNGV. Between the trimmed V and J ends, which lost 2 bases and 4 bases, there was a span of 10 bases. The CDR3 extends over 14 amino acids. CDR3 residues: CASSLLEGADTQYF. The DNA of the CDR3 is TGTGCCAGCAGCTTATTAGAGGGGGCAGATACGCAGTATTTT.